The 2 T cell receptor beta chains below all came from one sample that was sequenced in a study of blood T cell repertoires in COVID-19. Clones were read by immunoSEQ multiplex PCR, and TCRdb kept only the in-frame ones, dropping some. The sample contains about 160,000 clones, approximately 79% of which appear only once. The specimen sequenced was peripheral blood. The receptors stem from a woman aged 40 to 50 with COVID-19, enrolled during active disease.

The chain recombines TRBV11-1 with TRBJ2-1; 7 bases are a match to TRBD2. The J segment lost 7 bases and the V segment lost 5 bases, leaving 8 bases of the junction unmatched. CDR1 and CDR2 (germline): SGHAT, FQDESV (reference sequence). The CDR3 consists of 14 residues. CDR3 sequence (DNA): TGTGCCAGCAGCCCAGGACTAGTGGGGAATGAGCAGTTCTTC. Protein sequence: CASSPGLVGNEQFF.

The chain links TRBV4-1 to TRBJ1-2, with unresolved D. The CDR3 has 11 amino acids. Germline loops: CDR1 MGHRA, CDR2 YSYEKL. Trimming took 0 bases from V and 7 from J, leaving 3 bases between them. CDR3 sequence reads: CASSQDGGYTF. In DNA form, the CDR3 reads TGCGCCAGCAGCCAAGACGGTGGCTACACCTTC.